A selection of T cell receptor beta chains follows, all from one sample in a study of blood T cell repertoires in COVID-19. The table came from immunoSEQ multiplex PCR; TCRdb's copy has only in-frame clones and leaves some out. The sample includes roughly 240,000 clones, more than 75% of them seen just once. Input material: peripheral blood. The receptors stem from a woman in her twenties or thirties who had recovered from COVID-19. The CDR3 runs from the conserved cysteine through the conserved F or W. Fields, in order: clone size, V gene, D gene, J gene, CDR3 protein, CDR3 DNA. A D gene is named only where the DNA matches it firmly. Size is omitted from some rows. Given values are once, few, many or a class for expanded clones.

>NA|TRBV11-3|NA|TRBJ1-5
CASSLWEERNQPQHF
TGTGCCAGCAGCTTATGGGAGGAAAGAAATCAGCCCCAGCATTTT
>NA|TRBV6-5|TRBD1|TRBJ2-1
CASTMDRGHQFF
TGTGCCAGCACCATGGACAGGGGGCATCAGTTCTTC
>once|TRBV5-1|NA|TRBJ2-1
CASSLVGQWDNEQFF
TGCGCCAGCAGCTTAGTTGGACAGTGGGACAATGAGCAGTTCTTC
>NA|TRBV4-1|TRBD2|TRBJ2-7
CASSQVSGEYEQYF
TGCGCCAGCAGCCAAGTTAGCGGGGAATACGAGCAGTACTTC
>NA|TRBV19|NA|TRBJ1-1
CASSIARDYEAFF
TGTGCCAGTAGTATAGCCAGGGATTATGAAGCTTTCTTT
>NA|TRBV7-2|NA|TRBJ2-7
CASSLASVGGSEQYF
TGTGCCAGCAGCTTAGCCTCCGTAGGAGGTTCGGAGCAGTACTTC
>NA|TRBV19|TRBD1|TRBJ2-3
CASSLTGSSTDTQYF
TGTGCCAGTAGTTTGACAGGGTCTAGCACAGATACGCAGTATTTT
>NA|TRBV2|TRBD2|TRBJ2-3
CASSPFAWTSGDFTDTQYF
TGTGCCAGCAGCCCCTTCGCCTGGACTAGCGGGGACTTCACAGATACGCAGTATTTT
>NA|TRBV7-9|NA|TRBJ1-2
CASTLESGYTF
TGTGCCAGCACCCTAGAATCTGGCTACACCTTC
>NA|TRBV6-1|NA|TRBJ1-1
CASSEAQTTEAFF
TGTGCCAGCAGTGAAGCCCAGACTACTGAAGCTTTCTTT
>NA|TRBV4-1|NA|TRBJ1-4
CASSQEPYDYATNEKLFF
TGCGCCAGCAGCCAAGAGCCGTACGACTATGCAACTAATGAAAAACTGTTTTTT
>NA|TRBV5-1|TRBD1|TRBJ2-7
CATEGDSQQEQYF
TGCGCCACCGAGGGGGACAGCCAGCAGGAGCAGTACTTC
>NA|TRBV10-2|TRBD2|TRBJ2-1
CASSALPTSGEHNEQFF
TGCGCCAGCAGTGCGCTACCGACTAGCGGGGAGCACAATGAGCAGTTCTTC
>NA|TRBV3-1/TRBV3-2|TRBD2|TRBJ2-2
CASSQDPLLSPGLAGEKAGELFF
TGTGCCAGCAGCCAAGACCCTCTCCTCTCCCCGGGACTAGCGGGGGAAAAGGCCGGGGAGCTGTTTTTT
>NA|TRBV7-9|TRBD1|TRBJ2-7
CASSSTGGPNYEQYF
TGTGCCAGCAGCTCCACAGGGGGACCTAACTACGAGCAGTACTTC
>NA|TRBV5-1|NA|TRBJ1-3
CASSSTGRTGNTIYF
TGCGCCAGCAGCTCAACAGGGCGGACTGGAAACACCATATATTTT
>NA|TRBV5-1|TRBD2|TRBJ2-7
CASSLELAGPYEQYF
TGCGCCAGCAGCTTGGAACTAGCGGGGCCCTACGAGCAGTACTTC
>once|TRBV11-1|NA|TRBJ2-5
CASSLGEVGAMKTQYF
TGTGCCAGCAGCTTAGGGGAGGTAGGGGCCATGAAGACCCAGTACTTC
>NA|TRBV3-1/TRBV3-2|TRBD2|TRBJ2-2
CASSPYGGANTGELFF
TGTGCCAGCAGCCCCTATGGGGGGGCGAACACCGGGGAGCTGTTTTTT
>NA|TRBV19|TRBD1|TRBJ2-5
CASRDRGRGETQYF
TGTGCCAGTCGCGACAGGGGCAGAGGAGAGACCCAGTACTTC
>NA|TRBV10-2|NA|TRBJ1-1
CASSEGHFREAFF
TGCGCCAGCAGTGAGGGACATTTTAGGGAAGCTTTCTTT
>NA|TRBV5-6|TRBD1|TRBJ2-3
CASSLRGQVFTDTQYF
TGTGCCAGCAGCTTAAGGGGACAGGTATTCACAGATACGCAGTATTTT
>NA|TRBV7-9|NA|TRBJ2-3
CASSPGGADTQYF
TGTGCCAGCAGCCCCGGAGGGGCGGATACGCAGTATTTT
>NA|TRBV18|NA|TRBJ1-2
CASSPLGGGEFNYGYTF
TGTGCCAGCTCACCACTTGGAGGAGGGGAGTTTAACTATGGCTACACCTTC
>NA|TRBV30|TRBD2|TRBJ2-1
CAWLTSGAYNEQFF
TGTGCCTGGCTGACTAGCGGGGCCTACAATGAGCAGTTCTTC
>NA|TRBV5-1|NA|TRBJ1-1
CASSPGVGGMMNTEAFF
TGCGCCAGCAGCCCCGGTGTGGGGGGTATGATGAACACTGAAGCTTTCTTT
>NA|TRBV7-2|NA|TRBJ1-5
CASSHRGNQPQHF
TGTGCCAGCAGCCATAGAGGGAATCAGCCCCAGCATTTT
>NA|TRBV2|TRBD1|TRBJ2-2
CASRGQASTGELFF
TGTGCCAGCAGAGGACAGGCTTCCACCGGGGAGCTGTTTTTT
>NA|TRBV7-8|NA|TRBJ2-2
CASSYAVLGELFF
TGTGCCAGCAGTTACGCGGTGTTGGGGGAGCTGTTTTTT
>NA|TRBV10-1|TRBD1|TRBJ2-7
CASPGTGDSYEQYF
TGCGCCAGCCCTGGGACAGGGGACTCCTACGAGCAGTACTTC
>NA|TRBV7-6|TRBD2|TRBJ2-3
CASRTTAGSSPDTQYF
TGTGCCAGCAGGACCACAGCGGGGTCTTCCCCAGATACGCAGTATTTT
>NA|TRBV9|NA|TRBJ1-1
CASSGSRGNTEAFF
TGTGCCAGCAGCGGATCCAGGGGGAACACTGAAGCTTTCTTT
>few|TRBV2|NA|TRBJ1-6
CASRQFSSYNSPLHF
TGTGCCAGCAGGCAGTTCAGCTCCTATAATTCACCCCTCCACTTT
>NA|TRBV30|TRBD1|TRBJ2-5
CAWSVQGRIQETQYF
TGTGCCTGGAGTGTACAGGGGCGGATACAAGAGACCCAGTACTTC
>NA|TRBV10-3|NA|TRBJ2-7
CAISDHRASGYF
TGTGCCATCAGTGACCACAGGGCATCGGGGTACTTC
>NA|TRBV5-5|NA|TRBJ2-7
CASSLMGGRTSYEQYF
TGTGCCAGCAGCTTGATGGGGGGAAGGACCTCCTACGAGCAGTACTTC
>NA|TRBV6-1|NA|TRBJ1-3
CASSEVYGGGSGNTIYF
TGTGCCAGCAGTGAAGTGTACGGTGGCGGCTCTGGAAACACCATATATTTT
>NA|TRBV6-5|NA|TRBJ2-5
CASSYSGGQETQYF
TGTGCCAGCAGTTACTCGGGGGGCCAAGAGACCCAGTACTTC
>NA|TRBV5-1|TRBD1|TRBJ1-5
CASSLVGGDQPQHF
TGCGCCAGCAGCTTGGTAGGGGGCGATCAGCCCCAGCATTTT
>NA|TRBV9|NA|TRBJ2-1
CASSVGLPNEQFF
TGTGCCAGCAGCGTCGGACTGCCCAATGAGCAGTTCTTC
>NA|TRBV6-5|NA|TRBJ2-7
CASSTGTRAYEQYF
TGTGCCAGCTCGACAGGGACTCGGGCCTACGAGCAGTACTTC
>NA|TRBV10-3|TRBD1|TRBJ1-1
CAINPQGTGEAFF
TGTGCCATCAACCCACAGGGGACGGGAGAAGCTTTCTTT
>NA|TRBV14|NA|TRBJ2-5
CASSQDTVIRQETQYF
TGTGCCAGCAGCCAAGATACTGTTATAAGACAAGAGACCCAGTACTTC
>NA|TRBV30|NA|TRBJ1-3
CAWRSGNTIYF
TGTGCCTGGCGCTCTGGAAACACCATATATTTT
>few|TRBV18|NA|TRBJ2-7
CASSLSGVYEQYF
TGTGCCAGCTCACTCTCAGGGGTCTACGAGCAGTACTTC
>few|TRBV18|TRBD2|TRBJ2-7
CASSSKTSSPYEQYF
TGTGCCAGCTCAAGCAAGACTAGCAGTCCCTACGAGCAGTACTTC
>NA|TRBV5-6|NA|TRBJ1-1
CASSSTDNEGAFF
TGTGCCAGCAGCTCGACGGACAATGAAGGAGCTTTCTTT
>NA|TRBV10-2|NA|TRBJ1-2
CASSEIQGVGYTF
TGCGCCAGCAGTGAAATACAGGGCGTCGGCTACACCTTC